This T cell receptor beta chain emerged from a study of cytomegalovirus exposure and HLA in healthy donors. PCR was performed using 60 Vbeta and 13 Jbeta primers. Data came from immunoSEQ multiplex PCR; TCRdb stores just in-frame clones and leaves some out. The sample lists 70,000 to 95,000 clones; around 62% were seen once. For this clone: Its antigen is undetermined.

The donors (healthy individuals) were bone marrow donors. At sampling all donors were nominally healthy, likely with unrecorded immune exposures. The CDR3 consists of 11 residues. Per germline, CDR1 DFQATT and CDR2 SNEGSKA (reference sequence). The germline V and J ends were trimmed by 6 bases and 6 bases, with 11 bases remaining between them. Regarding the study as a whole: Associated with cytomegalovirus, according to the listing, were 150 to 200 TCR beta chains. Earlier analysis yielded a pattern in which most TCR beta V segments were productive about 90% or about 30% of the time.

This rearrangement joins TRBV20-1 to TRBJ1-1; D is possibly TRBD1 (5 bases). Sample: PBMCs. The clonotype was recovered from a woman aged 25 to 45 in good health and CMV-seropositive. CDR3 sequence reads: CSARDGPEAFF. The CDR3 DNA sequence: TGCAGTGCGCGGGACGGCCCTGAAGCTTTCTTT.